Detailed here is one T cell receptor beta chain. This clone occurred a few times. Its antigen is currently not known. No clone much larger than this one lies a single base away; base qualities are absent. The first patient joined ICON in April 2016, and enrollment wrapped up when the last patient was enrolled in September 2018. A subcohort of around 76 patients provided fresh tumor and matched uninvolved tissue for in-depth immune analyses, with TCR sequencing among those analyses. DNA for TCR sequencing was isolated from bulk tissue, and no cell sorting was done. The immunoSEQ assay used for TCR sequencing gave the T-cell fraction in both tumor and uninvolved lung tissue. From the authors' description of their analysis: To analyze survival, patients were divided into a high T-cell fraction group (upper tertile) and a low T-cell fraction group (lower two tertiles), and the two groups were compared using a log-rank test. A signed-rank test was used to check for differences in T-cell fraction between paired tumor and uninvolved lung. TCRdb carries this immuneACCESS record with in-frame sequences only. Its versions omit some clonotypes, under half of them owing to an unresolved V gene in the studies checked, with the rest unexplained. D and trimming were read from the DNA, whereas the V and J calls and clone size are those reported in that table. Counted in this sample were under 35,000 clones; roughly 88% of them appeared once. The ten top clones hold roughly 2% of the sample.

Counted from cysteine to phenylalanine, this CDR3 has 15 amino acids. Kept here is only the CDR3 DNA, which spans 45 bases and is read in frame from base 1. The germline V gene (reference sequence) supplies CDR1 SGHNT and CDR2 YYREEE. V is cut by 1 base and J by 3 bases, and the space between the germline ends is 10 bases. The sample is drawn from a study of tumor-infiltrating lymphocytes in localized non-small cell lung cancer (dated by TCRdb to 2020 to 2022). For context, the study as a whole: Patients whose samples were collected after neoadjuvant chemotherapy, as well as both smokers and never-smokers and several histologies, were included in the cohort. The overall ICON cohort comprised some 140 surgical patients with localized non-small cell lung cancer whose tumors were resected. Resected tumor tissue and uninvolved lung tissue described as non-adjacent to the tumor were contributed by each patient, with both tissues obtained from the same patient. A total of more than 50 patients were part of the paired comparison of immunoSEQ T-cell fraction between tumor and uninvolved lung. TCR sequencing was one of several integrated assays, alongside flow cytometry, multiplex immunofluorescence, RNA-seq, exome sequencing and proteomics, applied to the same patients. The study at large found these results: TCRbeta sequencing supported higher T cell infiltration in tumors than in uninvolved lung tissue, consistent with immunofluorescence CD3 counts. Different pieces of the same tissue were used for different assays, so technical variation could not be separated from intratumor heterogeneity. TCR-derived T-cell fraction did not differ between the flow cytometry-defined immunotypes IM1 (good prognosis) and IM2 (poor prognosis). Recurrence-free survival showed no association with tumor T-cell fraction measured by TCR sequencing (p = 0.61). Since assay coverage differed from patient to patient depending on how much tissue was available, TCR sequencing was done for only a subset of the cohort.

The receptor's source is a human donor with non-small cell lung cancer. Sequencing used lung tumor tissue. The sequence joins TRBV5-4 to TRBJ2-2; the D gene is tentatively TRBD1 or TRBD2, each matching 6 bases. The nucleotide sequence reads as follows: TGTGCCAGCAGCTTGCGGGGGCCGGACACCGGGGAGCTGTTTTTT. It encodes CASSLRGPDTGELFF.